This T cell receptor beta chain was retrieved from a study of CD8+ T cells in alopecia areata. Study results and caveats: Tofacitinib produced a significant decrease in scalp clonality and in expanded CD8+ clones among the top 100. Numerous clones, expanded in lesions, remained in scalp and blood during tofacitinib. Relative to mice, TCR sharing across patients was less clear, a difference possibly HLA-related.

The authors extracted RNA and reverse transcribed it into cDNA as the sequencing template. TCRdb's table, derived via immunoSEQ multiplex PCR, lists solely in-frame clones and lacks some. The sample shows 150,000 or so clones, 55% to 75% of them seen only once. The CDR3 covers 18 residues. V lost 4 bases to trimming and J lost 1 base; unmatched junction nucleotides: 11. Germline values: CDR1 SGHDT, CDR2 YYEEEE. With respect to this clone: Its antigen is undetermined.

Noted treatment: oral pan-JAK inhibitor, 5-10 mg twice daily. Sorting separated CD4+ and CD8+ T cells out of PBMCs. This receptor was identified in a human donor with alopecia areata. The source material was CD4+ T cells sorted from blood, sampled at week 4, from a patient treated with tofacitinib. The chain couples TRBV5-6 to TRBJ2-5, with TRBD1 matching 12 bases. The CDR3 protein is CASSVRPGQGARQETQYF. CDR3 coding DNA: TGTGCCAGCAGCGTACGACCGGGACAGGGGGCGCGCCAAGAGACCCAGTACTTC. Looking up the rest from reference TRBV5-6 and TRBJ2-5 gives the full variable domain: DAGVTQSPTHLIKTRGQQVTLRCSPKSGHDTVSWYQQALGQGPQFIFQYYEEEERQRGNFPDRFSGHQFPNYSSELNVNALLLGDSALYLCASSVRPGQGARQETQYFGPGTRLLVL.